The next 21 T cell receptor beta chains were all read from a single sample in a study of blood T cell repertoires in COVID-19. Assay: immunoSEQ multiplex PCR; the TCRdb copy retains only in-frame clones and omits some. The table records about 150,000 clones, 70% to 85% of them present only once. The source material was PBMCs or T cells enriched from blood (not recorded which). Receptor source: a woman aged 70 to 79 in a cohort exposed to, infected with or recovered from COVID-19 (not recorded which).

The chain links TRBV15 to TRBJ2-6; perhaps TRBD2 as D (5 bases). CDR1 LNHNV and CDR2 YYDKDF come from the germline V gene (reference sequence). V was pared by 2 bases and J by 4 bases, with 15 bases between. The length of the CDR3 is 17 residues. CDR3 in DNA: TGTGCCACCAGCAGACGGCCAATAGCGTTCGGGGCCAACGTCCTGACTTTC. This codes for CATSRRPIAFGANVLTF. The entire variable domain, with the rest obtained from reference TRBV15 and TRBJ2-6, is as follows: DAMVIQNPRYQVTQFGKPVTLSCSQTLNHNVMYWYQQKSSQAPKLLFHYYDKDFNNEADTPDNFQSRRPNTSFCFLDIRSPGLGDTAMYLCATSRRPIAFGANVLTFGAGSRLTVL.

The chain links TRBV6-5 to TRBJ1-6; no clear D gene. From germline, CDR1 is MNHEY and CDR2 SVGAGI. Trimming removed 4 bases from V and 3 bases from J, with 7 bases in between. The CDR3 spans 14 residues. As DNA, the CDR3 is TGTGCCAGCAGTTCGGAGTTCTATAATTCACCCCTCCACTTT. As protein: CASSSEFYNSPLHF.

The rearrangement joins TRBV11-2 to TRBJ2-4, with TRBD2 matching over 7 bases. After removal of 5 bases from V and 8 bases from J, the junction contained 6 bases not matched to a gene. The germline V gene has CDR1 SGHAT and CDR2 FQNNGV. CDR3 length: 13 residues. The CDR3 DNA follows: TGTGCCAGCAGCAGGGGACTACAGGACATTCAGTACTTC. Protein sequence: CASSRGLQDIQYF.

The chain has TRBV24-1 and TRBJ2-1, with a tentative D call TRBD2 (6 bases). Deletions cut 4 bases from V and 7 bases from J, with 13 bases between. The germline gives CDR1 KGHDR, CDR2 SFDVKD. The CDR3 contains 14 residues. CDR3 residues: CATSDAGLWNEQFF. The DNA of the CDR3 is TGTGCCACCAGTGACGCGGGACTCTGGAATGAGCAGTTCTTC.

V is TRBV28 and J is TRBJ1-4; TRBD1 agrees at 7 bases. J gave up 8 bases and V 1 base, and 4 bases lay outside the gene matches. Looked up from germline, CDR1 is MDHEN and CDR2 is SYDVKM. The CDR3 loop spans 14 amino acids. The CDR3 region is CASSLSQDREKLFF. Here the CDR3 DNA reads TGTGCCAGCAGTTTATCGCAGGACAGGGAAAAACTGTTTTTT.

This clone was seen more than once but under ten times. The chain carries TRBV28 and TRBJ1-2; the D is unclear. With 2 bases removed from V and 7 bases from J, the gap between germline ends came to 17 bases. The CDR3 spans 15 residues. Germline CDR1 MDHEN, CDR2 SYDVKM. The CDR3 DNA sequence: TGTGCCAGCAGTTTAGTAGGAGCGGGTGGGTTTGGCTACACCTTC. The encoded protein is CASSLVGAGGFGYTF.

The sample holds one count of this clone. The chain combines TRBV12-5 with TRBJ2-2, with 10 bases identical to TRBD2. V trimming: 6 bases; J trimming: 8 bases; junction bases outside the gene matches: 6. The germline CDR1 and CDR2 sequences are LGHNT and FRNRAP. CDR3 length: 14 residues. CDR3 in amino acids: CASGQSGRGGELFF. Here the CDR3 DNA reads TGTGCTAGTGGCCAAAGCGGGAGGGGTGGGGAGCTGTTTTTT.

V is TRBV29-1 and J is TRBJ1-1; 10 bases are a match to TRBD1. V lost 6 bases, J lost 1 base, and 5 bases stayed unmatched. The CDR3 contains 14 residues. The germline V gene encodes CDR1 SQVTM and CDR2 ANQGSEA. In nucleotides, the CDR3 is TGCAGCGTCCAGACAGGGGGCTGGAACACTGAAGCTTTCTTT. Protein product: CSVQTGGWNTEAFF.

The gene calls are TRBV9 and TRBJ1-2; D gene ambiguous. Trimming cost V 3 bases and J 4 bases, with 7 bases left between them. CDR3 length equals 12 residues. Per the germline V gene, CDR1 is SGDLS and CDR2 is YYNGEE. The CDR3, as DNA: TGTGCCAGCAGCGCCGCGGGCTATGGCTACACCTTC. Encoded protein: CASSAAGYGYTF.

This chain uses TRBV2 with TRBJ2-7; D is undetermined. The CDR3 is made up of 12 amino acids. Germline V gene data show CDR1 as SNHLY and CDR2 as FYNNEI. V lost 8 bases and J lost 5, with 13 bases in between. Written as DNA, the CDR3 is TGTGCCAGCGGGTACACTACGAACGAGCAGTACTTC. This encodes CASGYTTNEQYF.

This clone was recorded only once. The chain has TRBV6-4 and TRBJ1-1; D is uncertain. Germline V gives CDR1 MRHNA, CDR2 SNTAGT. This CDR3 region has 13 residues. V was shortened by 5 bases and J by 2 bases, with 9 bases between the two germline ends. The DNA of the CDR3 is TGTGCCAGCAGTACAGACCTTAACACTGAAGCTTTCTTT. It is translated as CASSTDLNTEAFF.

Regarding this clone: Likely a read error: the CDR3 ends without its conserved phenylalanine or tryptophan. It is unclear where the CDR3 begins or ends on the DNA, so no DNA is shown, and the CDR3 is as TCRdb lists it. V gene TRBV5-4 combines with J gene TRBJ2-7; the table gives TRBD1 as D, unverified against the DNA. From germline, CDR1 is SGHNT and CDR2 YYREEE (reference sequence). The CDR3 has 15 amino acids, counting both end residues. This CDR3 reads CASSQNNDRHGPDEL.

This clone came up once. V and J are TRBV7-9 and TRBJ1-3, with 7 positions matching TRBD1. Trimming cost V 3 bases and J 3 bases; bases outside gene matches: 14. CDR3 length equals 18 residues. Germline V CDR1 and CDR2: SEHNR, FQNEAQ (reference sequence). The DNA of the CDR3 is TGTGCCAGCAGCTTGCTAGGACTCTGGACAGGCGGTGGAAACACCATATATTTT. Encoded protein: CASSLLGLWTGGGNTIYF.

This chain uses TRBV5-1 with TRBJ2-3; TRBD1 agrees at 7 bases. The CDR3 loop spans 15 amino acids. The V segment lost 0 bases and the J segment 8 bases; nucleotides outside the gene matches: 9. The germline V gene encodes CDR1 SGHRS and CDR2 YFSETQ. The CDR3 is CASSLGQGALVTQYF. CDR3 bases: TGCGCCAGCAGCTTGGGACAGGGTGCCCTAGTTACGCAGTATTTT.

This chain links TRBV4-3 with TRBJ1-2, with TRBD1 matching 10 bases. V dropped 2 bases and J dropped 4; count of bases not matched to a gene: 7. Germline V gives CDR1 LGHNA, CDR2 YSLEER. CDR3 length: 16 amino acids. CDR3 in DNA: TGCGCCAGCAGCCAAAGACCGGGACAGGGGAGCTATGGCTACACCTTC. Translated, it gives CASSQRPGQGSYGYTF.

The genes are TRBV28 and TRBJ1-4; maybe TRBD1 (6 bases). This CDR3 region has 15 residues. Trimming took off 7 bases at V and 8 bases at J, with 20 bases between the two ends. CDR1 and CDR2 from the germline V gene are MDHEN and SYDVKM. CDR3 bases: TGTGCCAGCAAATCCGGAGACAGGATGGGGGAAAAACTGTTTTTT. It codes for CASKSGDRMGEKLFF.

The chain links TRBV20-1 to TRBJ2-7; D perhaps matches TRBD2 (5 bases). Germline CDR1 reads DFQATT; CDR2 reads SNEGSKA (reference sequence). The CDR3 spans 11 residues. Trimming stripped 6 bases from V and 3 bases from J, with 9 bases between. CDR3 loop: CSARRDYEQYF. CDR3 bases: TGCAGTGCCCGACGGGACTACGAGCAGTACTTC.

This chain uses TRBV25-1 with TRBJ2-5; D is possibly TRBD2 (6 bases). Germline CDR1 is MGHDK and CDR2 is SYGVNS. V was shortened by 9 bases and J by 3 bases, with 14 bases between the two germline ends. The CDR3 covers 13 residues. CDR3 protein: CARSKWGEETQYF. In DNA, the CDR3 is TGTGCCAGGTCGAAATGGGGGGAAGAGACCCAGTACTTC.

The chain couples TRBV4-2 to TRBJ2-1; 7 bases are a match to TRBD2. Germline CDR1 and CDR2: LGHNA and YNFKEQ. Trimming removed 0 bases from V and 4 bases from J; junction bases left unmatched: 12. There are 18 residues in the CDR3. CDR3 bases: TGTGCCAGCAGCCAAGACTGGGCGGGAGCGGGTGGATACAATGAGCAGTTCTTC. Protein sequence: CASSQDWAGAGGYNEQFF.

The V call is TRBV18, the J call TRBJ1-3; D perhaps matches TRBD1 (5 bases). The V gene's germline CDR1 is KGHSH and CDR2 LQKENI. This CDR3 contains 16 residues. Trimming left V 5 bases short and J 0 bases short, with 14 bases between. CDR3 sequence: CASSDDRGYSGNTIYF. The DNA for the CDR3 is TGTGCCAGCTCAGACGATAGGGGTTACTCTGGAAACACCATATATTTT.

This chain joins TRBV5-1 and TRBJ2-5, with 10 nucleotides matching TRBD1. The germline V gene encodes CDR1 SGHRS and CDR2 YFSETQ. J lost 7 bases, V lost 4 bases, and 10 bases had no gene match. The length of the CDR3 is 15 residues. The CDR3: CASSQGDRGGGTQYF. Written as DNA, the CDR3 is TGCGCCAGCAGCCAAGGGGACAGGGGAGGTGGGACCCAGTACTTC.